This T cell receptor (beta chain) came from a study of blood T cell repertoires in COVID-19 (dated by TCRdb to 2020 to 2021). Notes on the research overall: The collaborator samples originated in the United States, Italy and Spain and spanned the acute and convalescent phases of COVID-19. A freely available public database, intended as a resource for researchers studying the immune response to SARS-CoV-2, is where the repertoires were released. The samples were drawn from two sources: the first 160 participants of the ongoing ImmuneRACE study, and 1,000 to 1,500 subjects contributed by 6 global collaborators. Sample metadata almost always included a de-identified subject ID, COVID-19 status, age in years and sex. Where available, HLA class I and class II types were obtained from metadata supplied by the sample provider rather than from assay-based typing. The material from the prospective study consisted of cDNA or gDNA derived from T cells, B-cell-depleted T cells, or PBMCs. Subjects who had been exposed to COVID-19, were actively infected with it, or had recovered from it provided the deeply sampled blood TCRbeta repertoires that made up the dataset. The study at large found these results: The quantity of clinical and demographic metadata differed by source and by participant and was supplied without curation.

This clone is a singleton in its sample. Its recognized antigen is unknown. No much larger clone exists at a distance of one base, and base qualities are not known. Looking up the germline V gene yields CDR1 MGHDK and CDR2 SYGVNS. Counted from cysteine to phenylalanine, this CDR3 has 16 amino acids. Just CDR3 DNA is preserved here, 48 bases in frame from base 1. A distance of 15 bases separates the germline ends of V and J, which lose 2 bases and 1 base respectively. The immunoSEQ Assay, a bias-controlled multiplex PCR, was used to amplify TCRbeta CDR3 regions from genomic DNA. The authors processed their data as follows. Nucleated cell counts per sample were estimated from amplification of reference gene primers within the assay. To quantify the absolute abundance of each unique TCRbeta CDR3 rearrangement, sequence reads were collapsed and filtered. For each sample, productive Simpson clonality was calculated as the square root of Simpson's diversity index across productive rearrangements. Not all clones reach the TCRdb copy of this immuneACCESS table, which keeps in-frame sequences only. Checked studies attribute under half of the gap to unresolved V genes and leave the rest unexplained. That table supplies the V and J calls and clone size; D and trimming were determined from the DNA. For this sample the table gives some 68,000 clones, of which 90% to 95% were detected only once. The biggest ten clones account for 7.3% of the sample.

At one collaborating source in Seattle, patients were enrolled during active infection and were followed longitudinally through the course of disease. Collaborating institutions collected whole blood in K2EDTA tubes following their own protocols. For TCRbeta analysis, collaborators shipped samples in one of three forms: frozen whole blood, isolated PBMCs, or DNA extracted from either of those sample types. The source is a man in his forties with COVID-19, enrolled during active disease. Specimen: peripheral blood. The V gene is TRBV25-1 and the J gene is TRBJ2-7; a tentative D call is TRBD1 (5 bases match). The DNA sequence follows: TGTGCCAGCAGTGAACCCCAGGGAAGGGGATCCTACGAGCAGTACTTC. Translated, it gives CASSEPQGRGSYEQYF.